The text below deals with one T cell receptor (beta chain). These data belong to a study of blood T cell repertoires in COVID-19. Original analysis: Nucleated cell counts were estimated from reference gene primer amplification. The method was immunoSEQ multiplex PCR; TCRdb's version includes in-frame clones alone and lacks a portion of them. That table is the source of V, J and clone size, and D and trimming were worked out from the DNA. The repertoire holds 60,000 to 90,000 clones, roughly 85% seen once, with approximately 11% in the top ten. J was trimmed by 3 bases and V by 3 bases; bases with no gene match: 12. Germline CDR1 is MNHNS and CDR2 is SASEGT. The CDR3 covers 18 residues.

Sequenced: peripheral blood. The clonotype originates from a man in his sixties with COVID-19, enrolled during active disease. The chain employs TRBV6-1 and TRBJ2-3, with TRBD1 matching over 10 bases. The CDR3 DNA sequence: TGTGCCAGCAGTGATGTTTTCTCCGGGACAGGGGTAACAGATACGCAGTATTTT. Residues: CASSDVFSGTGVTDTQYF.